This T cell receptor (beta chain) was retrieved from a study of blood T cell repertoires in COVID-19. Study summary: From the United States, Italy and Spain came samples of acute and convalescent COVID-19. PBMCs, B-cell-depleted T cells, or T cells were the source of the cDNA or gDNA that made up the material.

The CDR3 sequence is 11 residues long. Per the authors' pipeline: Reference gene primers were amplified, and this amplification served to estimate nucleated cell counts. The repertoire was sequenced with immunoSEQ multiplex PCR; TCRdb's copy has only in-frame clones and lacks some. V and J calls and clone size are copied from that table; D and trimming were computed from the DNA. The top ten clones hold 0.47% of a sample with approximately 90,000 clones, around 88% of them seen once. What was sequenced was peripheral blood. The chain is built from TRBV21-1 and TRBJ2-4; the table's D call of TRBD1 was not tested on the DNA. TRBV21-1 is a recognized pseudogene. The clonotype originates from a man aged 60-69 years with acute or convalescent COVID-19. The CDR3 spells CASSKGWTGPF. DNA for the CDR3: TGTGCCAGCAGCAAAGGGTGGACAGGACCCTTC.